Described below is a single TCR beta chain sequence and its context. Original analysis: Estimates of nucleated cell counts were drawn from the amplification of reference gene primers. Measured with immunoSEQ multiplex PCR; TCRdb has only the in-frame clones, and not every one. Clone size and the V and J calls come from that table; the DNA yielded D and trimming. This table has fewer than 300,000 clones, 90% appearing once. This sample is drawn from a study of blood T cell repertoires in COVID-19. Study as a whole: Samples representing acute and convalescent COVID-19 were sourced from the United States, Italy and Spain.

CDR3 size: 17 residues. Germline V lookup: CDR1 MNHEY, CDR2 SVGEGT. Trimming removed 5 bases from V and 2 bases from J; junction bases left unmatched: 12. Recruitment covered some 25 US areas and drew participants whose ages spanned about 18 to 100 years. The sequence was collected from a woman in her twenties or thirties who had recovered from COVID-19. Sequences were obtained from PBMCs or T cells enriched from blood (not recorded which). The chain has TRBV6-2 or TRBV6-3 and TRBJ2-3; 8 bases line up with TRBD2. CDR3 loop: CASSTTGTRELTDTQYF. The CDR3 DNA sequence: TGTGCCAGCAGTACCACCGGGACTAGAGAACTCACAGATACGCAGTATTTT.